These 4 T cell receptor beta chains were sequenced from one sample in a study of T cells after yellow fever vaccination. TCRdb reanalysed the 5' RACE reads using MiXCR and keeps one entry per CDR3 protein. This sample yields 200,000 to 300,000 distinct CDR3 sequences, of which more than 6.5% are seen a single time; 0.8% to 1.2% belongs to the top ten. The specimen was CD4+ T cells sorted from PBMCs, collected on the day of the yellow fever booster vaccination. The receptors were sampled from a man aged 25-45 years who received the YFV17D yellow fever vaccine.

The chain recombines TRBV27 with TRBJ2-7, with 7 positions matching TRBD1. The CDR3 has 12 residues. Germline trimming cut 9 bases from V and 1 base from J; bases unmatched to any gene: 3. The germline CDR1 and CDR2 sequences are MNHEY and SMNVEV (reference sequence). The CDR3 is CARRGQSYEQYF. In DNA form, the CDR3 reads TGTGCCAGGAGGGGACAGTCCTACGAGCAGTACTTC.

V gene TRBV15 combines with J gene TRBJ2-7; TRBD2 matches 12 bases. After removal of 0 bases from V and 2 bases from J, the junction contained 5 bases not matched to a gene. The V gene's germline CDR1 is LNHNV and CDR2 YYDKDF (reference sequence). The CDR3 spans 17 residues. The CDR3 region is CATSRDVLAGGTYEQYF. The CDR3 DNA reads TGTGCCACCAGCAGAGATGTGCTAGCGGGAGGGACCTACGAGCAGTACTTC. Supplemented by reference TRBV15 and TRBJ2-7, the full variable domain reads DAMVIQNPRYQVTQFGKPVTLSCSQTLNHNVMYWYQQKSSQAPKLLFHYYDKDFNNEADTPDNFQSRRPNTSFCFLDIRSPGLGDTAMYLCATSRDVLAGGTYEQYFGPGTRLTVT.

The V call is TRBV7-9, the J call TRBJ2-3; 8 nucleotides match TRBD2. The CDR3 has 12 amino acids. V shed 9 bases, J shed 7 bases, and the junction held 6 bases outside the gene matches. The germline V gene has CDR1 SEHNR and CDR2 FQNEAQ (reference sequence). The CDR3 DNA follows: TGTGCCAGTAGCGGGAACGGGTATACGCAGTATTTT. Amino acids: CASSGNGYTQYF.

This clonotype was found a few times. V usage is TRBV20-1 and J usage is TRBJ1-2; TRBD1 is a possible D gene (6 bases). The CDR3 extends over 15 amino acids. CDR1 and CDR2 (germline): DFQATT, SNEGSKA (reference sequence). Trimming removed 0 bases from V and 0 bases from J, with 11 bases in between. This chain's CDR3 is CSARDGGLANYGYTF. The CDR3 DNA sequence: TGCAGTGCTAGAGATGGGGGCTTAGCTAACTATGGCTACACCTTC.